This record covers a single T cell receptor (beta chain). The antigen is undetermined. Treatment given: roughly 10-day PBMC culture with coronavirus spike peptide pools or control peptides (ViraFEST assay). Cultured CD4+ T cell DNA was sequenced using the Oncomine TCR Beta short-read assay. One entry per CDR3 protein, called by TCRdb with MiXCR from the PCR reads. The sample consists of approximately 10,000 distinct CDR3 sequences, about 57% of them appearing once. The record originates from a study of vaccination and CD4 T cells after COVID-19. Trimming at V came to 3 bases and at J to 8 bases, leaving 1 base not matched to a gene. Germline-derived CDR1 and CDR2 are SGHTA and FQGTGA. This CDR3 has 13 residues.

The sequence derives from a human donor who had recovered from COVID-19. The sample comprised CD4+ T cells from blood, cultured in vitro. The rearrangement joins TRBV7-3 to TRBJ1-6, with 7 bases fitting TRBD1. CDR3 protein: CASSFTGDSPLHF. CDR3 sequence (DNA): TGTGCCAGCAGCTTTACAGGGGATTCACCCCTCCACTTT. The complete variable domain, with remaining parts taken from reference TRBV7-3 and TRBJ1-6, reads GAGVSQTPSNKVTEKGKYVELRCDPISGHTALYWYRQSLGQGPEFLIYFQGTGAADDSGLPNDRFFAVRPEGSVSTLKIQRTERGDSAVYLCASSFTGDSPLHFGNGTRLTVT.